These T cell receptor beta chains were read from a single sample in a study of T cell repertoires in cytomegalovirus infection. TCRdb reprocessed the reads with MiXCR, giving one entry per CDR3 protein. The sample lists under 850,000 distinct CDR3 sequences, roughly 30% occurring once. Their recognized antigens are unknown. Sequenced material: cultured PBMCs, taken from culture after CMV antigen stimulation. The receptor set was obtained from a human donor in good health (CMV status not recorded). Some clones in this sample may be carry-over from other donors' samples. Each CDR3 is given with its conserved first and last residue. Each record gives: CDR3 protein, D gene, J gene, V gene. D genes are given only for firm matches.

CDR3aa: CASSWRQFHGYTF; d_gene: .; j_gene: TRBJ1-2; v_gene: TRBV7-2
CDR3aa: CASSYRDRELFF; d_gene: TRBD1; j_gene: TRBJ1-4; v_gene: TRBV28
CDR3aa: CASSLVPSSYNEQFF; d_gene: .; j_gene: TRBJ2-1; v_gene: TRBV7-9
CDR3aa: CASSIRGSAYEQYF; d_gene: .; j_gene: TRBJ2-7; v_gene: TRBV19
CDR3aa: CASSPNPSSYNEQFF; d_gene: .; j_gene: TRBJ2-1; v_gene: TRBV18
CDR3aa: CVSRTGTARNIQYF; d_gene: .; j_gene: TRBJ2-4; v_gene: TRBV28
CDR3aa: CASIVGPGGTEAFF; d_gene: .; j_gene: TRBJ1-1; v_gene: TRBV6-1
CDR3aa: CASSEPAELYNEQFF; d_gene: .; j_gene: TRBJ2-1; v_gene: TRBV6-1
CDR3aa: CAIRGQQDNEQFF; d_gene: TRBD1; j_gene: TRBJ2-1; v_gene: TRBV10-3
CDR3aa: CASSHPHQLGLEQYF; d_gene: .; j_gene: TRBJ2-7; v_gene: TRBV7-9
CDR3aa: CASSLWTGESDTQYF; d_gene: .; j_gene: TRBJ2-3; v_gene: TRBV28
CDR3aa: CSAHISGLAGYNEQFF; d_gene: TRBD2; j_gene: TRBJ2-1; v_gene: TRBV20-1
CDR3aa: CASSQAGKRTYEQYF; d_gene: .; j_gene: TRBJ2-7; v_gene: TRBV4-3
CDR3aa: CASRPIGRTGELFF; d_gene: .; j_gene: TRBJ2-2; v_gene: TRBV11-2
CDR3aa: CASTRASNQPQHF; d_gene: .; j_gene: TRBJ1-5; v_gene: TRBV2
CDR3aa: CSARDPLPGEQFF; d_gene: .; j_gene: TRBJ2-1; v_gene: TRBV20-1
CDR3aa: CASSIRPDRFSGNTIYF; d_gene: .; j_gene: TRBJ1-3; v_gene: TRBV19
CDR3aa: CASSFHGRNQPQHF; d_gene: .; j_gene: TRBJ1-5; v_gene: TRBV7-2
CDR3aa: CASSSTVPIYNSPLHF; d_gene: .; j_gene: TRBJ1-6; v_gene: TRBV7-2
CDR3aa: CASSGAPGTAQIGYTF; d_gene: .; j_gene: TRBJ1-2; v_gene: TRBV28
CDR3aa: CASSFDVLSSYEQYF; d_gene: .; j_gene: TRBJ2-7; v_gene: TRBV27
CDR3aa: CASSLGLAGGGEQYF; d_gene: TRBD2; j_gene: TRBJ2-7; v_gene: TRBV7-2
CDR3aa: CASRTDRGSDQPQHF; d_gene: TRBD1; j_gene: TRBJ1-5; v_gene: TRBV2
CDR3aa: CASSLLRGGEYF; d_gene: .; j_gene: TRBJ2-3; v_gene: TRBV28
CDR3aa: CASSLGLLLETQYF; d_gene: .; j_gene: TRBJ2-5; v_gene: TRBV28
CDR3aa: CASSQPTDGMNTEAFF; d_gene: .; j_gene: TRBJ1-1; v_gene: TRBV4-1
CDR3aa: CSAVPLATTYTDTQYF; d_gene: .; j_gene: TRBJ2-3; v_gene: TRBV20-1
CDR3aa: CASSSIGFEAFF; d_gene: .; j_gene: TRBJ1-1; v_gene: TRBV12-3/TRBV12-4
CDR3aa: CASSYQGYEQYF; d_gene: .; j_gene: TRBJ2-7; v_gene: TRBV6-8
CDR3aa: CASSDARTSGGREQFF; d_gene: TRBD2; j_gene: TRBJ2-1; v_gene: TRBV25-1
CDR3aa: CASRAQWLEQFF; d_gene: .; j_gene: TRBJ2-1; v_gene: TRBV6-2/TRBV6-3
CDR3aa: CASSEFSGKGPSPNTIYF; d_gene: .; j_gene: TRBJ1-3; v_gene: TRBV25-1
CDR3aa: CASSLGQGMVEAFF; d_gene: TRBD1; j_gene: TRBJ1-1; v_gene: TRBV7-9
CDR3aa: CASSKGNSPLHF; d_gene: .; j_gene: TRBJ1-6; v_gene: TRBV19
CDR3aa: CATRTGTVNSPLHF; d_gene: .; j_gene: TRBJ1-6; v_gene: TRBV10-3
CDR3aa: CSVLDLGLGDTQYF; d_gene: .; j_gene: TRBJ2-3; v_gene: TRBV29-1
CDR3aa: CASSQMTGTLNEQFF; d_gene: TRBD1; j_gene: TRBJ2-1; v_gene: TRBV4-3